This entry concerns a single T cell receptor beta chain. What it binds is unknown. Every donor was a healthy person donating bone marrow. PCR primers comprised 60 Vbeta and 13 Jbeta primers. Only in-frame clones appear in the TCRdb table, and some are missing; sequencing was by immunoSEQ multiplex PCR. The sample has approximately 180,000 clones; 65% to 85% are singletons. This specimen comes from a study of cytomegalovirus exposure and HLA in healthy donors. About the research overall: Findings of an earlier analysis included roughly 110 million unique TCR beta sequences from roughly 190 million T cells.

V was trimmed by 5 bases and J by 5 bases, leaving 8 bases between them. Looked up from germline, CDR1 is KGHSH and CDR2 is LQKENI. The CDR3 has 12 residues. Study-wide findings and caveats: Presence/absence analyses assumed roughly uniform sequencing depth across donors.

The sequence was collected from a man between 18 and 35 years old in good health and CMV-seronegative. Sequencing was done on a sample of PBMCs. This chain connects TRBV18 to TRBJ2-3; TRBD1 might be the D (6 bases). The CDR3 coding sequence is TGTGCCAGCTCAAGACAGGAAGATACGCAGTATTTT. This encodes CASSRQEDTQYF.